The 19 T cell receptor beta chains in this list originate from one sample, sequenced in a study of blood T cell repertoires in COVID-19 (dated by TCRdb to the early 2020s). Libraries were constructed by the immunoSEQ multiplex PCR assay. This is the immuneACCESS table as TCRdb keeps it, with only in-frame sequences that have V and J called. A part of the clones is gone; compared with another copy, unresolved V genes explain less than half, and the rest is unexplained. The sample profile shows some 200,000 clones; around 81% of them were found once. About 7.2% of the sample rests with the top ten. Sequencing was done on a sample of PBMCs or T cells enriched from blood (not recorded which). The receptor set was obtained from a woman aged 40 to 49 with acute COVID-19.

A note on this clone: Other DNA sequences within the sample encode an identical CDR3. This chain links TRBV5-1 with TRBJ2-7; 8 bases map to TRBD1. This CDR3 has 14 residues. The junction had 4 bases not matched to a gene; V was cut back by 3 bases and J by 2 bases. Germline values: CDR1 SGHRS, CDR2 YFSETQ. This CDR3 reads CASSYGQGTYEQYF. The CDR3 DNA reads as TGCGCCAGCAGCTACGGACAGGGAACCTACGAGCAGTACTTC.

V and J are TRBV7-9 and TRBJ2-2; 8 bases are shared with TRBD2. Trimming took 5 bases from V and 6 from J; bases not matched to a gene: 11. There are 16 residues in the CDR3. CDR1 and CDR2 from the germline V gene are SEHNR and FQNEAQ (reference sequence). CDR3 protein: CASSRSPGTSPGELFF. CDR3 nucleotides: TGTGCCAGCAGCCGCAGTCCCGGGACTAGTCCCGGGGAGCTGTTTTTT.

This chain connects TRBV6-1 to TRBJ1-5; no definite D call. Trimming took off 1 base at V and 3 bases at J, with 7 bases between the two ends. The CDR3 contains 14 residues. Germline assignment: CDR1 MNHNS and CDR2 SASEGT. CDR3 nucleotide sequence: TGTGCCAGCAGTGAAGTTTTAGACAATCAGCCCCAGCATTTT. This codes for CASSEVLDNQPQHF.

The chain joins TRBV20-1 to TRBJ1-2; D is possibly TRBD1 (5 bases). Deletions cut 5 bases from V and 7 bases from J, with 11 bases between. CDR1 and CDR2 (germline): DFQATT, SNEGSKA (reference sequence). CDR3 size: 11 residues. The chain's CDR3 is CSAGAGFGYTF. The CDR3 DNA reads TGCAGTGCTGGGGCTGGGTTTGGCTACACCTTC.

The rearrangement links TRBV4-1 to TRBJ1-3, with no clear D. V lost 1 base to trimming and J lost 0 bases, with 13 bases between them. CDR1 and CDR2 from the germline V gene are MGHRA and YSYEKL. The CDR3 runs to 17 residues. The CDR3 spells CASSQVPRTSSGNTIYF. As DNA, the CDR3 is TGCGCCAGCAGCCAAGTCCCCCGAACCAGCTCTGGAAACACCATATATTTT.

This chain joins TRBV5-1 and TRBJ1-2; D is possibly TRBD1 (5 bases). Germline lookup yields CDR1 SGHRS and CDR2 YFSETQ. This CDR3 is 15 amino acids long. V dropped 4 bases and J dropped 2 bases, with 15 bases sitting between them. Here the CDR3 DNA reads TGCGCCAGCAGCCTTAACAGGCGCCGGAACTATGGCTACACCTTC. It is translated as CASSLNRRRNYGYTF.

The chain has TRBV15 and TRBJ2-2; D possibly corresponds to TRBD2 (5 bases). The CDR3 covers 16 residues. Trimming left V 5 bases short and J 0 bases short, with 13 bases between. CDR1 is LNHNV and CDR2 is YYDKDF in the germline V gene (reference sequence). The CDR3 DNA sequence: TGTGCCACCAGCCGACCGACGGACTCGAACACCGGGGAGCTGTTTTTT. Protein product: CATSRPTDSNTGELFF.

This chain uses TRBV28 with TRBJ1-5, with 9 bases identical to TRBD1. CDR3 length: 14 residues. CDR1 is MDHEN, CDR2 SYDVKM, per germline. The trim removed 5 bases at V and 8 bases at J, leaving 7 bases unmatched. CDR3 protein: CASSDRGDVKPQHF. CDR3 DNA: TGTGCCAGCAGTGACAGGGGGGATGTGAAGCCCCAGCATTTT.

This chain joins TRBV7-2 and TRBJ2-2, with TRBD2 as a possible D gene (6 bases). Germline CDR1 SGHTA, CDR2 FQGNSA. This CDR3 contains 15 residues. Trimming removed 5 bases from V and 4 bases from J, with 14 bases in between. The CDR3, as DNA: TGTGCCAGCAGCCCCCGGGGTAGCGGCACCGGGGAGCTGTTTTTT. This encodes CASSPRGSGTGELFF. Filled out from reference TRBV7-2 and TRBJ2-2, the complete variable domain reads GAGVSQSPSNKVTEKGKDVELRCDPISGHTALYWYRQSLGQGLEFLIYFQGNSAPDKSGLPSDRFSAERTGGSVSTLTIQRTQQEDSAVYLCASSPRGSGTGELFFGEGSRLTVL.

The chain employs TRBV19 and TRBJ1-2, with 7 bases fitting TRBD1. The CDR3 runs 14 residues. The germline V gene encodes CDR1 LNHDA and CDR2 SQIVND (reference sequence). J lost 3 bases, V lost 4 bases, and 5 bases had no gene match. The CDR3 DNA reads TGTGCCAGTAGTACACCCGGACAGGACTATGGCTACACCTTC. It is translated as CASSTPGQDYGYTF.

The V and J genes are TRBV30 and TRBJ1-2, with D uncertain. This CDR3 region has 14 residues. Per the germline V gene, CDR1 is GTSNPN and CDR2 is SVGIG (reference sequence). Trimming cost V 0 bases and J 3 bases, with 11 bases left between them. CDR3 DNA sequence: TGTGCCTGGAGTGTACGTGGCGGGTACTATGGCTACACCTTC. Translating gives CAWSVRGGYYGYTF.

Notes on this clone: Different DNA sequences within this sample yield the same CDR3. This chain connects TRBV12-3 or TRBV12-4 to TRBJ1-1, with 7 bases aligning to TRBD1. V was clipped by 1 base and J by 6 bases; unmatched bases: 2. CDR3 size: 13 residues. CDR3 loop: CASSLGQGSEAFF. The CDR3, as DNA: TGTGCCAGCAGTTTAGGACAGGGATCTGAAGCTTTCTTT.

In nucleotides, the CDR3 is TGTGCCGCGGGGGGGGACATCCATCAGCCCCAGCATTTT. Encoded protein: CAAGGDIHQPQHF. The rearrangement joins TRBV7-2 to TRBJ1-5, with a tentative D call TRBD1 (6 bases). V was shortened by 11 bases and J by 5 bases, with 16 bases between the two germline ends. Per the germline V gene, CDR1 is SGHTA and CDR2 is FQGNSA. This CDR3 is 13 amino acids long.

V gene TRBV10-3 combines with J gene TRBJ2-1, with unresolved D. Germline V gene sequence: CDR1 ENHRY, CDR2 SYGVKD. CDR3 length: 13 residues. Trimming shortened V by 8 bases and J by 0 bases, and 8 bases separated the two germline ends. The CDR3 loop is CAISTSSYNEQFF. DNA of the CDR3: TGTGCCATCTCTACGTCCTCCTACAATGAGCAGTTCTTC.

The chain employs TRBV27 and TRBJ2-3; D gene ambiguous. The CDR3 loop spans 13 amino acids. Trimming left V 4 bases short and J 3 bases short, with 8 bases between. Germline assignment: CDR1 MNHEY and CDR2 SMNVEV (reference sequence). For the CDR3, the DNA is TGTGCCAGCAGTTCCAGACTTACAGATACGCAGTATTTT. Protein sequence: CASSSRLTDTQYF.

This clone was seen a handful of times. The rearrangement links TRBV6-5 to TRBJ1-5; D is possibly TRBD1 (6 bases). The germline gives CDR1 MNHEY, CDR2 SVGAGI. Trimming took 0 bases from V and 4 from J, leaving 13 bases between them. The CDR3 spans 16 residues. CDR3 protein: CASSYSAGTLNQPQHF. The CDR3 DNA reads as TGTGCCAGCAGTTACTCGGCCGGGACATTGAATCAGCCCCAGCATTTT.

CDR3 residues: CASSLSTTNTGELFF. DNA for the CDR3: TGTGCCAGCAGCTTATCGACTACTAACACCGGGGAGCTGTTTTTT. This chain connects TRBV7-3 to TRBJ2-2; maybe TRBD2 (5 bases). CDR3 length: 15 amino acids. In germline, CDR1 is SGHTA, CDR2 FQGTGA. V was pared by 2 bases and J by 2 bases, with 9 bases between.

This chain joins TRBV30 and TRBJ1-1; D not resolved. CDR1 is GTSNPN, CDR2 SVGIG, per germline (reference sequence). The V end was cut by 2 bases, the J end by 11 bases, with 12 bases between. The length of the CDR3 is 11 residues. The CDR3 DNA reads as TGTGCCTGGAGTAATCCCTCTCTGGCTTTCTTT. It is translated as CAWSNPSLAFF.

The chain carries TRBV5-1 and TRBJ2-1, with TRBD2 matching 10 bases. This CDR3 has 17 amino acids. CDR1 is SGHRS and CDR2 is YFSETQ in the germline V gene. With V trimmed by 4 bases and J by 4 bases, 11 bases remained unmatched. As DNA, the CDR3 is TGCGCCAGCAGCACACAACCCAGCGGGGGGGAATACAATGAGCAGTTCTTC. It yields the protein CASSTQPSGGEYNEQFF.